The source of this T cell receptor beta chain is a study of blood T cell repertoires in COVID-19. Across the study: COVID-19 samples, acute and convalescent, were from the United States, Italy and Spain.

CDR1 and CDR2 (germline): MGHRA, YSYEKL. The CDR3 spans 14 residues. V lost 6 bases, J lost 3 bases, and 11 bases lay in between. TCRdb's copy holds only in-frame clones and misses some; the assay was immunoSEQ multiplex PCR. The data contain about 300,000 clones, approximately 90% of them singletons. The V and J genes are TRBV4-1 and TRBJ1-4, with a weak D call TRBD1 (6 bases). This clonotype was sampled from a woman younger than 45 who had recovered from COVID-19. The specimen was peripheral blood. CDR3 protein: CASRQGLSNEKLFF. DNA for the CDR3: TGCGCCAGCAGACAGGGCTTGTCTAATGAAAAACTGTTTTTT.